The rows below give T cell receptor beta chains drawn from one sample of a study of T cell responses to AZD1222 COVID-19 vaccine. Libraries were prepared by immunoSEQ multiplex PCR; TCRdb keeps only in-frame clonotypes and omits some of them. The sample includes about 140,000 clones, 80% to 95% of them seen just once. The material sequenced was peripheral blood, taken 28 days after the second AZD1222 dose. These receptors all stem from an adult who received the AZD1222 COVID-19 vaccine. Each CDR3 is given with its conserved first and last residue. Fields, in order: D gene, V gene, J gene, clone size, CDR3 DNA, CDR3 protein. The D gene is left open where the match is weak. For some rows the clone size is stated as once, few or many, or as a class when expanded; others skip it.

.	TRBV6-5	TRBJ1-1	.	TGTGCCGCGGGCTCCCGGTCTGAAGCTTTCTTT	CAAGSRSEAFF
.	TRBV5-6	TRBJ1-6	.	TGTGCCAGCAGCCCGACGGGCATCTATAATTCACCCCTCCACTTT	CASSPTGIYNSPLHF
.	TRBV6-6	TRBJ1-6	.	TGTGCCAGCAGTTACAGGGAGAGGGGGGACTCACCCCTCCACTTT	CASSYRERGDSPLHF
.	TRBV9	TRBJ2-7	.	TGTGCCAGCAGCGTAGCTTCGGCGGACTACGAGCAGTACTTC	CASSVASADYEQYF
.	TRBV7-9	TRBJ1-5	.	TGTGCCAGCAGCCTAGGGATTCAGCCCCAGCATTTT	CASSLGIQPQHF
.	TRBV28	TRBJ1-1	.	TGTGCCAGCAGAACCTCCGGGGGGCTGGCTGAAGCTTTCTTT	CASRTSGGLAEAFF
TRBD2	TRBV7-9	TRBJ2-2	.	TGTGCCAGCAGCAAAGGGACTAGCGGCCACGCGAACACCGGGGAGCTGTTTTTT	CASSKGTSGHANTGELFF
.	TRBV19	TRBJ1-6	.	TGTGCCAGTAGTCAGAGACAGGATAATTCACCCCTCCACTTT	CASSQRQDNSPLHF
TRBD1	TRBV5-1	TRBJ2-5	.	TGCGCCAGCAGCTTTATGACAGGGGGCAGGGAGACCCAGTACTTC	CASSFMTGGRETQYF
.	TRBV7-3	TRBJ2-2	few	TGTGCCAGCAGCTTAATCCCGAACACCGGGGAGCTGTTTTTT	CASSLIPNTGELFF